These T cell receptor beta chains were read from a single sample in a study of T-cell reconstitution after alpha-beta-depleted transplantation in children. TCRdb independently ran MiXCR on the PCR reads; one entry per CDR3 protein. The sample lists about 420,000 distinct CDR3 sequences; roughly 11% were seen once. Source: PBMCs from the stem cell graft donor, taken from the stem cell graft. Receptor source: a human donor who donated a stem cell graft to a child with acute myeloid leukemia. Both conserved end residues are trimmed from each CDR3. Clone size is given for some rows only: seen once, a few or many times, or a class if the clone is expanded.

clone size: .; CDR3 length: 13; J gene: TRBJ2-2; V gene: TRBV5-8; CDR3 protein: ASSLEDPRTGELF
clone size: few; CDR3 length: 13; J gene: TRBJ2-3; V gene: TRBV7-2; CDR3 protein: ASSPSGAAADTQY
clone size: few; CDR3 length: 13; J gene: TRBJ2-1; V gene: TRBV6-5; CDR3 protein: ASRGGQGGGNEQF
clone size: many; CDR3 length: 13; J gene: TRBJ2-1; V gene: TRBV5-5; CDR3 protein: ASSLSGGEINEQF
clone size: few; CDR3 length: 16; J gene: TRBJ1-1; V gene: TRBV11-2; CDR3 protein: ASSLTFSRVGGDTEAF
clone size: many; CDR3 length: 16; J gene: TRBJ2-1; V gene: TRBV11-1; CDR3 protein: ASSSGTSGGISYNEQF
clone size: many; CDR3 length: 12; J gene: TRBJ2-5; V gene: TRBV5-1; CDR3 protein: ASSLGTGRETQY
clone size: .; CDR3 length: 13; J gene: TRBJ1-1; V gene: TRBV2; CDR3 protein: ASSERWVMNTEAF
clone size: many; CDR3 length: 11; J gene: TRBJ1-2; V gene: TRBV11-2; CDR3 protein: ASSLLANYGYT
clone size: many; CDR3 length: 13; J gene: TRBJ2-5; V gene: TRBV28; CDR3 protein: ASSLRDRGTETQY
clone size: .; CDR3 length: 11; J gene: TRBJ1-2; V gene: TRBV19; CDR3 protein: ASREGANYGYT
clone size: .; CDR3 length: 14; J gene: TRBJ1-5; V gene: TRBV7-2; CDR3 protein: ASTLSGGWNNQPQH
clone size: .; CDR3 length: 14; J gene: TRBJ2-1; V gene: TRBV5-1; CDR3 protein: ASSLEGWRADNEQF
clone size: few; CDR3 length: 13; J gene: TRBJ2-1; V gene: TRBV7-8; CDR3 protein: ASSFAGIRYNEQF
clone size: few; CDR3 length: 16; J gene: TRBJ2-2; V gene: TRBV21-1; CDR3 protein: ASSKFRVLAGYTGELF
clone size: .; CDR3 length: 13; J gene: TRBJ1-5; V gene: TRBV4-1; CDR3 protein: ASSQEGLNNQPQH
clone size: few; CDR3 length: 14; J gene: TRBJ2-1; V gene: TRBV5-1; CDR3 protein: ASSLVGGGPAIEQF
clone size: .; CDR3 length: 11; J gene: TRBJ2-7; V gene: TRBV30; CDR3 protein: AWSVRTYYEQY
clone size: few; CDR3 length: 11; J gene: TRBJ2-1; V gene: TRBV18; CDR3 protein: ASSPPGYNEQF
clone size: many; CDR3 length: 11; J gene: TRBJ1-5; V gene: TRBV30; CDR3 protein: AWSPTSNQPQH
clone size: .; CDR3 length: 10; J gene: TRBJ1-2; V gene: TRBV12-3/TRBV12-4; CDR3 protein: ASSPRPYGYT
clone size: .; CDR3 length: 12; J gene: TRBJ2-3; V gene: TRBV5-1; CDR3 protein: ASSYGQGADTQY
clone size: few; CDR3 length: 13; J gene: TRBJ1-2; V gene: TRBV4-2; CDR3 protein: ASSQVRSVGYGYT
clone size: many; CDR3 length: 11; J gene: TRBJ2-7; V gene: TRBV29-1; CDR3 protein: SAAGTDSYEQY
clone size: few; CDR3 length: 14; J gene: TRBJ1-3; V gene: TRBV7-6; CDR3 protein: ASSLQARGPGNTIY
clone size: many; CDR3 length: 11; J gene: TRBJ2-2; V gene: TRBV6-6; CDR3 protein: ASMEGNTGELF
clone size: many; CDR3 length: 14; J gene: TRBJ1-2; V gene: TRBV5-1; CDR3 protein: ASSFGLPWGDTGYT
clone size: few; CDR3 length: 14; J gene: TRBJ1-2; V gene: TRBV7-2; CDR3 protein: ASSTDSAGTGYGYT
clone size: few; CDR3 length: 13; J gene: TRBJ2-7; V gene: TRBV4-2; CDR3 protein: ASSQEWQGTYEQY
clone size: few; CDR3 length: 14; J gene: TRBJ1-2; V gene: TRBV20-1; CDR3 protein: SAREAGTGIGYGYT
clone size: few; CDR3 length: 15; J gene: TRBJ2-7; V gene: TRBV20-1; CDR3 protein: SARLAGVRDQSYEQY
clone size: few; CDR3 length: 14; J gene: TRBJ1-1; V gene: TRBV29-1; CDR3 protein: SVVGLQRGLNTEAF
clone size: .; CDR3 length: 14; J gene: TRBJ2-6; V gene: TRBV18; CDR3 protein: ASSPLGGDGANVLT
clone size: .; CDR3 length: 13; J gene: TRBJ2-7; V gene: TRBV5-4; CDR3 protein: ASSLDALAAGEQY
clone size: many; CDR3 length: 11; J gene: TRBJ1-2; V gene: TRBV5-1; CDR3 protein: ASSLDRSAGYT
clone size: many; CDR3 length: 18; J gene: TRBJ2-5; V gene: TRBV5-1; CDR3 protein: ASSAQRIGPGQNLAETQY
clone size: .; CDR3 length: 11; J gene: TRBJ2-2; V gene: TRBV20-1; CDR3 protein: SAGHRYTGELF